Each of the 10 T cell receptor beta chains below was sequenced from the same sample in a study of T cell responses to AZD1222 COVID-19 vaccine. Repertoires were generated with immunoSEQ multiplex PCR, while TCRdb's copy carries only in-frame clones and drops some. The repertoire holds about 79,000 clones, with around 80% as singletons. Sequences were derived from peripheral blood, sampled on day 0 of AZD1222 vaccination. The origin of the receptors is an adult in good health.

This clone was counted a single time. V and J are TRBV3-1 (or the pseudogene TRBV3-2) and TRBJ1-1; no clear D. CDR3 length equals 16 residues. Trimming cost V 0 bases and J 5 bases, with 16 bases left between them. Germline CDR1 and CDR2: LGHDT and YNNKEL (reference sequence). CDR3 DNA: TGTGCCAGCAGCCAAGATCTCTGGGAGGAAGGGACTGAAGCTTTCTTT. Encoded protein: CASSQDLWEEGTEAFF.

The rearrangement joins TRBV24-1 to TRBJ2-5; D is uncertain. V lost 0 bases to trimming and J lost 5 bases, with 12 bases between them. CDR1 and CDR2 (germline): KGHDR, SFDVKD. The CDR3 totals 15 residues. The CDR3 DNA reads TGTGCCACCAGTGATTTGACTGGGGTGAGGGAGACCCAGTACTTC. Translating it yields CATSDLTGVRETQYF.

This clone was seen a handful of times. The chain uses TRBV28 and TRBJ1-4, with 9 nucleotides matching TRBD1. The length of the CDR3 is 15 residues. Germline lookup yields CDR1 MDHEN and CDR2 SYDVKM. J lost 3 bases, V lost 2 bases, and 1 base had no gene match. For the CDR3, the DNA is TGTGCCAGCAGTTTAGGGACAGGGTCTAATGAAAAACTGTTTTTT. Its protein product is CASSLGTGSNEKLFF.

This chain joins TRBV29-1 and TRBJ1-2, with TRBD1 matching over 7 bases. The CDR3 is 12 residues long. Unmatched junction bases numbered 10, after V lost 7 bases and J lost 8 bases. Germline-derived CDR1 and CDR2 are SQVTM and ANQGSEA. CDR3 nucleotide sequence: TGCAGCGCTGGGGACAGCCTGGAGGGCTACACCTTC. Protein product: CSAGDSLEGYTF. The full variable domain, its missing parts supplied by reference TRBV29-1 and TRBJ1-2, is SAVISQKPSRDICQRGTSLTIQCQVDSQVTMMFWYRQQPGQSLTLIATANQGSEATYESGFVIDKFPISRPNLTFSTLTVSNMSPEDSSIYLCSAGDSLEGYTFGSGTRLTVV.

The rearrangement links TRBV5-1 to TRBJ1-6, with D hard to call. Germline CDR1 reads SGHRS; CDR2 reads YFSETQ. The CDR3 totals 14 residues. The V gene lost 3 bases and the J gene lost 5 bases, with 9 bases spanning the gap. CDR3: CASSSTRDNSPLHF. CDR3 DNA: TGCGCCAGCAGCTCAACGCGGGATAATTCACCCCTCCACTTT.

This clone appeared once. The genes are TRBV4-1 and TRBJ1-2, with 8 bases that match TRBD1. The V gene's germline CDR1 is MGHRA and CDR2 YSYEKL. The ends lost 5 bases at V and 8 bases at J; junction bases unmatched: 10. This CDR3 contains 14 residues. The CDR3, as DNA: TGCGCCAGCAGCAACCAGCTTGGACAGGGCGGCTACACCTTC. This gives the protein CASSNQLGQGGYTF.

This chain connects TRBV5-1 to TRBJ2-3; 8 bases are a match to TRBD1. V trimming: 0 bases; J trimming: 1 base; junction bases outside the gene matches: 4. CDR1 and CDR2 from the germline V gene are SGHRS and YFSETQ. This CDR3 is built from 16 residues. CDR3 nucleotides: TGCGCCAGCAGCTTGGAAGCGACAGGGGGCACAGATACGCAGTATTTT. Translated, it gives CASSLEATGGTDTQYF.

This clone was seen just once. This specimen includes other DNA sequences encoding the same CDR3. V gene TRBV7-9 combines with J gene TRBJ2-7, with D perhaps matching TRBD1 (5 bases). CDR3 length equals 13 residues. Trimming left V 5 bases short and J 2 bases short, with 10 bases between. Germline-derived CDR1 and CDR2 are SEHNR and FQNEAQ (reference sequence). CDR3 nucleotide sequence: TGTGCCAGCAGCCTCTCAGGGACCTACGAGCAGTACTTC. Its translation is CASSLSGTYEQYF.

The chain is built from TRBV7-2 and TRBJ1-5, with D unclear. V was shortened by 1 base and J by 4 bases, with 17 bases between the two germline ends. Germline V lookup: CDR1 SGHTA, CDR2 FQGNSA. The CDR3 sequence is 17 residues long. The CDR3 here is CASSLVGRSTPNQPQHF. In nucleotides, the CDR3 is TGTGCCAGCAGCTTAGTTGGGCGTAGCACCCCTAATCAGCCCCAGCATTTT. The full variable domain, in which reference TRBV7-2 and TRBJ1-5 provide the parts outside the CDR3, is GAGVSQSPSNKVTEKGKDVELRCDPISGHTALYWYRQSLGQGLEFLIYFQGNSAPDKSGLPSDRFSAERTGGSVSTLTIQRTQQEDSAVYLCASSLVGRSTPNQPQHFGDGTRLSIL.

CDR3 nucleotide sequence: TGTGCCAGCAGCACGACTAGCGGGAACTCCTACGAGCAGTACTTC. Translation: CASSTTSGNSYEQYF. The rearrangement joins TRBV7-6 to TRBJ2-7, with 11 positions matching TRBD2. Germline CDR1 and CDR2: SGHVS and FNYEAQ. V lost 5 bases, J lost 0 bases, and 3 bases stayed unmatched. This CDR3 spans 15 amino acids.